Sample share makes the clone carrying this T cell receptor beta chain medium-sized. Its antigen is not known. The source of the sample is a study of T-cell reconstitution after alpha-beta-depleted transplantation in children. Unique molecular identifiers featured in how the TCRbeta library was prepared. TCRdb redid the calling of the PCR reads with MiXCR, one entry per CDR3 protein. The sample lists about 440,000 distinct CDR3 sequences; over 40% were seen once. Study findings and constraints: After transplant, high TCRbeta diversity at day 60 in some patients arose from surviving recipient T cells and thymic progenitors.

CDR3 length: 15 amino acids. Trimming at V came to 4 bases and at J to 8 bases, leaving 11 bases not matched to a gene. Material: PBMCs, obtained before TCRalphabeta/CD19-depleted stem cell transplant. The receptor was derived from a girl aged 2 to 10 with aplastic anemia, due to receive a stem cell transplant. The J gene is TRBJ1-2, the V gene TRBV12-3 or TRBV12-4, with TRBD1 matching 9 bases. The CDR3 nucleotides read TGTGCCAGCAGTTACCCAGCCGGGACAGGGCAGGGCTACACCTTC. This codes for CASSYPAGTGQGYTF.